The 6 T cell receptor beta chains presented below share a single source sample, sequenced in a study of shared clonotypes between healthy human individuals. Only in-frame clones appear in the TCRdb table, and some are missing; sequencing was by immunoSEQ multiplex PCR. The data contain roughly 1,100,000 clones, 70% to 80% of them singletons. Sequenced sample: memory CD4+ T cells sorted from blood. Subset meaning: CD45RA-negative fraction. These receptors were collected from a man aged 18 to 35 in good health.

V is TRBV11-3 and J is TRBJ2-5; D might be TRBD1 (6 bases). Trimming cost V 4 bases and J 4 bases, with 25 bases left between them. Germline CDR1 and CDR2: SGHNT and YENEEA. The CDR3 loop spans 18 amino acids. CDR3: CASSSLPYRVSWSETQYF. For the CDR3, the DNA is TGTGCCAGCAGCTCGCTGCCCTACAGGGTCAGTTGGTCAGAGACCCAGTACTTC.

The chain joins TRBV5-1 to TRBJ2-3; no reliable D call. Trimming took 0 bases from V and 2 from J, leaving 13 bases between them. The CDR3 loop spans 16 amino acids. Germline CDR1 and CDR2: SGHRS and YFSETQ. This CDR3 reads CASSLALGSHTDTQYF. The CDR3 DNA sequence: TGCGCCAGCAGCTTGGCTTTAGGGTCCCACACAGATACGCAGTATTTT. Full variable domain (missing parts from reference TRBV5-1 and TRBJ2-3): KAGVTQTPRYLIKTRGQQVTLSCSPISGHRSVSWYQQTPGQGLQFLFEYFSETQRNKGNFPGRFSGRQFSNSRSEMNVSTLELGDSALYLCASSLALGSHTDTQYFGPGTRLTVL.

This chain connects TRBV14 to TRBJ2-4; weak D call: TRBD2 (6 bases). Between the trimmed V and J ends, which lost 1 base and 3 bases, there was a span of 10 bases. Germline-derived CDR1 and CDR2 are SGHDN and FVKESK. This CDR3 comprises 15 residues. CDR3 in amino acids: CASSQAGVSKNIQYF. In DNA, the CDR3 is TGTGCCAGCAGCCAAGCGGGAGTTAGCAAAAACATTCAGTACTTC.

This rearrangement joins TRBV7-2 to TRBJ1-2; D gene unclear. The germline V and J ends were trimmed by 2 bases and 1 base, with 11 bases remaining between them. Per the germline V gene, CDR1 is SGHTA and CDR2 is FQGNSA. This CDR3 has 15 residues. For the CDR3, the DNA is TGTGCCAGCAGCTTACCCGTACAGAGTAACTATGGCTACACCTTC. This sequence encodes CASSLPVQSNYGYTF.

CDR3 protein: CAWTEGAGQPQHF. CDR3 bases: TGTGCCTGGACGGAGGGGGCCGGGCAGCCCCAGCATTTT. The chain recombines TRBV30 with TRBJ1-5, with 7 nucleotides matching TRBD1. V lost 4 bases and J lost 7; bases outside the gene matches: 7. The germline gives CDR1 GTSNPN, CDR2 SVGIG (reference sequence). CDR3 length: 13 residues.

In nucleotides, the CDR3 is TGTGCCTGGAGTCCCCAGGGACAGGGTCACACCATATATTTT. The encoded protein is CAWSPQGQGHTIYF. The V gene is TRBV30, the J gene TRBJ1-3, with 9 nucleotides matching TRBD1. CDR1 and CDR2 from the germline V gene are GTSNPN and SVGIG (reference sequence). Trimming at V came to 2 bases and at J to 8 bases, leaving 7 bases not matched to a gene. CDR3 length equals 14 residues.